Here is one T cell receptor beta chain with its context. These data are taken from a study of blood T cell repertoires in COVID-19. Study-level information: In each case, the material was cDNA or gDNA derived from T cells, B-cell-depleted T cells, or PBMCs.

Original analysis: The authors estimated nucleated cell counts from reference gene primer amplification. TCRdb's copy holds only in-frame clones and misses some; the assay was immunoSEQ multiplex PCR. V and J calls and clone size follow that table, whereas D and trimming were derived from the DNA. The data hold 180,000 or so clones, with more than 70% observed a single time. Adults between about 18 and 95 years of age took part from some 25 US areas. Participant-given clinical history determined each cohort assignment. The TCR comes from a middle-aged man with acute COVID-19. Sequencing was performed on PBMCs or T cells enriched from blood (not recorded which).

In DNA form, the CDR3 reads TGCGCCAGCAGCGAAAGAGGTGGGGGCCTTAATGAAAAACTGTTTTTT. Its protein is CASSERGGGLNEKLFF. The gene calls are TRBV4-1 and TRBJ1-4; possibly TRBD1 for D (6 bases). The CDR3 runs 16 residues. The V gene's germline CDR1 is MGHRA and CDR2 YSYEKL. The V gene lost 5 bases and the J gene lost 4 bases, with 17 bases spanning the gap.